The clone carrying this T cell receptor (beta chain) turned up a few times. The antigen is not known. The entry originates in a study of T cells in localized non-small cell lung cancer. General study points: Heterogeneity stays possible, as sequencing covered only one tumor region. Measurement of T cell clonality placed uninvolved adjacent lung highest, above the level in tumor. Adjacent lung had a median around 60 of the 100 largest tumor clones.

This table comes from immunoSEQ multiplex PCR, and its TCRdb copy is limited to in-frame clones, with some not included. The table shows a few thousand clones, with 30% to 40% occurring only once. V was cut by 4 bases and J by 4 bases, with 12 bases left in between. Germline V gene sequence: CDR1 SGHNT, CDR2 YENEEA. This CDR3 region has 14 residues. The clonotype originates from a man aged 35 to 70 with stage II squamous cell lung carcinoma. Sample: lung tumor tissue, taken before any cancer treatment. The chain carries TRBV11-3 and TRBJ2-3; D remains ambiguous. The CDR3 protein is CASSSPSFSDTQYF. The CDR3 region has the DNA TGTGCCAGCAGCTCCCCTTCGTTCTCAGATACGCAGTATTTT.